This T cell receptor beta chain comes out of a study of T-cell reconstitution after alpha-beta-depleted transplantation in children. During its preparation, the TCRbeta library received unique molecular identifiers. Via MiXCR, TCRdb re-called the PCR reads, giving one row per CDR3 protein. The profile shows about 170,000 distinct CDR3 sequences, 11% of them singletons. Trimming pared 0 bases from V and 9 bases from J, leaving 15 bases between. Germline V gives CDR1 DFQATT, CDR2 SNEGSKA (reference sequence). The CDR3 loop spans 14 amino acids. Study findings and constraints: In patients about two months after transplant, alpha-beta T cells reportedly arose from several hundred expanded graft clones. High day-60 TCRbeta diversity in some patients came from surviving recipient T cells and thymic progenitors. T cells produced anew were the main source of T-cell counts and diversity one year after transplant.

This clonotype was detected ten times or more. Antigen specificity is unknown. The J gene is TRBJ2-1, the V gene TRBV20-1; D is unresolved. The sample consisted of PBMCs, taken before TCRalphabeta/CD19-depleted stem cell transplant. The receptor's source is a boy aged 2 to 10 with acute myeloid leukemia, due to receive a stem cell transplant. The CDR3 sequence is CSARDPDAAVEQFF. The CDR3 DNA is TGCAGTGCTAGAGATCCCGACGCCGCCGTTGAGCAGTTCTTC.